These 10 T cell receptor beta chains were all obtained from the same sample, sequenced in a study of glioma-infiltrating T cells. The iRepertoire nested amplicon-rescue multiplex PCR amplified TCR alpha and beta CDR3s from RNA. TCRdb re-called the multiplex PCR reads through MiXCR, storing one row per CDR3 protein. Of roughly 4,600 distinct CDR3 sequences in the sample, roughly 25% were seen once. Specimen: glioma tissue, nonneoplastic brain tissue, or PBMCs (not recorded which). The receptors come from a human donor with low-grade glioma or glioblastoma, undergoing nonglioma brain surgery, or in good health (not recorded which).

By sample fraction, this clonotype is large. This chain connects TRBV27 to TRBJ2-3; no clear D gene. This CDR3 comprises 12 residues. The V end was cut by 8 bases, the J end by 4 bases, with 10 bases between. The germline CDR1 and CDR2 sequences are MNHEY and SMNVEV (reference sequence). The CDR3 coding sequence is TGTGCCAGCGCCCAAAATCCAGATACGCAGTATTTT. This translates into CASAQNPDTQYF.

This clonotype counts as large. The chain recombines TRBV6-1 with TRBJ2-1, with TRBD1 matching 7 bases. The V gene's germline CDR1 is MNHNS and CDR2 SASEGT. With V trimmed by 5 bases and J by 4 bases, 2 bases remained unmatched. The CDR3 runs to 13 residues. The CDR3 protein is CASSLGQYNEQFF. The CDR3 nucleotides are TGTGCCAGCAGTTTGGGACAGTACAATGAGCAGTTCTTC.

As concerns this clonotype: The junction does not match germline at one end; this may be a read error. The chain carries TRBV20-1 and TRBJ1-2; unclear D gene. Germline-derived CDR1 and CDR2 are DFQATT and SNEGSKA (reference sequence). This CDR3 has 14 amino acids. The CDR3 nucleotides read TGCAGTGCCCTGGTTAAAGTCCTAAACTATGGCTACACCTTT. The encoded protein is CSALVKVLNYGYTF.

This clonotype qualifies as medium-sized. This rearrangement joins TRBV14 to TRBJ1-3; no firm D call. V lost 0 bases to trimming and J lost 0 bases, with 12 bases between them. CDR1 and CDR2 (germline): SGHDN, FVKESK. This CDR3 spans 17 amino acids. CDR3 region: CASSQDQGFSSGNTIYF. CDR3 bases: TGTGCCAGCAGCCAAGATCAAGGTTTTAGCTCTGGAAACACCATATATTTT.

By proportion, this clonotype is medium-sized. The chain links TRBV28 to TRBJ2-3; 10 nucleotides agree with TRBD1. Trimming removed 6 bases from V and 4 bases from J; junction bases left unmatched: 7. Germline assignment: CDR1 MDHEN and CDR2 SYDVKM. This CDR3 contains 15 residues. The DNA for the CDR3 is TGTGCCAGCAGAGGGGGGGGACAGGGGTCAGATACGCAGTATTTT. Translation: CASRGGGQGSDTQYF.

In the case of this clonotype: The junction departs from the called germline gene at one end, perhaps through a read error. The V and J genes are TRBV4-1 and TRBJ2-1, with TRBD2 matching 7 bases. This CDR3 is built from 15 residues. Per the germline V gene, CDR1 is MGHRA and CDR2 is YSYEKL. CDR3 nucleotide sequence: TGCGCCGGCAGCCCCGGACTAGGGCTTTTGTATGAGCAGTTCTTC. It encodes CAGSPGLGLLYEQFF.

Ten or more counts support this clonotype. CDR3 bases: TGTGCCAGCAGCCCCTACAGGAATCCCAATCAGCCCCAGCATTTT. Protein: CASSPYRNPNQPQHF. The chain uses TRBV5-5 and TRBJ1-5, with TRBD1 as a possible D gene (5 bases). CDR3 size: 15 residues. V lost 4 bases, J lost 3 bases, and 14 bases lay in between. Germline loops: CDR1 SGHKS, CDR2 YYEKEE (reference sequence).

This clonotype was counted at least ten times. The rearrangement joins TRBV18 to TRBJ2-1, with TRBD1 identical over 9 bases. Trimming cost V 4 bases and J 4 bases; bases outside gene matches: 8. CDR3 length: 16 residues. CDR1 is KGHSH, CDR2 LQKENI, per germline. The CDR3 coding sequence is TGTGCCAGCTCACAACAACAGGGGGCAAGTTACAATGAGCAGTTCTTC. Translated: CASSQQQGASYNEQFF.

This clonotype was observed at least ten times. The rearrangement uses TRBV11-3 and TRBJ2-5, with 12 bases identical to TRBD2. CDR1 is SGHNT and CDR2 is YENEEA in the germline V gene. J gave up 1 base and V 0 bases, and 6 bases lay outside the gene matches. The CDR3 length is 18 residues. In nucleotides, the CDR3 is TGTGCCAGCAGCTTAGAGCTCCTAGCGGGGGGGATCCAAGAGACCCAGTACTTC. It specifies CASSLELLAGGIQETQYF. Looking up the rest from reference TRBV11-3 and TRBJ2-5 gives the full variable domain: EAGVVQSPRYKIIEKKQPVAFWCNPISGHNTLYWYLQNLGQGPELLIRYENEEAVDDSQLPKDRFSAERLKGVDSTLKIQPAELGDSAVYLCASSLELLAGGIQETQYFGPGTRLLVL.

In this sample, this clonotype is medium-sized. DNA of the CDR3: TGTGCCAGCAGTTACTCGACAGGGGGCAAAAACATTCAGTACTTC. It yields the protein CASSYSTGGKNIQYF. The V gene is TRBV6-2 or TRBV6-3, the J gene TRBJ2-4, with 9 positions matching TRBD1. Trimming removed 0 bases from V and 3 bases from J; junction bases left unmatched: 0. The germline V gene encodes CDR1 MNHEY and CDR2 SVGEGT. The CDR3 covers 15 residues.